The sequence of this T cell receptor beta chain was determined in a study of molecular identifiers for immune sequencing clone quantification. Background on the study: Naive CD8 RNA (around 20,000 or 99,000 cells) was divided into five aliquots, with four sequenced. Whole-study results and caveats: Detecting spiked Jurkat TCR RNA from one cell among one million naive cells was reportedly possible.

TCRdb reprocessed the PCR reads via MiXCR and lists one record per CDR3 protein. Of 400,000 to 600,000 distinct CDR3 sequences detected, over 20% appear once; the ten largest clones hold around 0.84%. This CDR3 has 14 residues. CDR1 is MNHEY and CDR2 is SMNVEV in the germline V gene (reference sequence). V shed 4 bases and J shed 5 bases, with 15 bases lying between them. Based on a CD8+CD4-CCR7+CD45RA+ profile, naive CD8 T cells were sorted. This clonotype was observed a handful of times. The antigen is undetermined. Sequenced: naive CD8+ T cells from blood, with Jurkat cell RNA spiked in. Indicated subset: FACS-sorted CD8+CD4-CCR7+CD45RA+ naive T cells. This receptor was obtained from a human donor in good health. Some libraries in this study had Jurkat cell RNA spiked in. V usage is TRBV27 and J usage is TRBJ2-7; possibly TRBD1 for D (5 bases). This CDR3 reads CASSSRVGRDEQYF. As DNA, the CDR3 is TGTGCCAGCAGTTCCCGAGTGGGGCGCGACGAGCAGTACTTC.